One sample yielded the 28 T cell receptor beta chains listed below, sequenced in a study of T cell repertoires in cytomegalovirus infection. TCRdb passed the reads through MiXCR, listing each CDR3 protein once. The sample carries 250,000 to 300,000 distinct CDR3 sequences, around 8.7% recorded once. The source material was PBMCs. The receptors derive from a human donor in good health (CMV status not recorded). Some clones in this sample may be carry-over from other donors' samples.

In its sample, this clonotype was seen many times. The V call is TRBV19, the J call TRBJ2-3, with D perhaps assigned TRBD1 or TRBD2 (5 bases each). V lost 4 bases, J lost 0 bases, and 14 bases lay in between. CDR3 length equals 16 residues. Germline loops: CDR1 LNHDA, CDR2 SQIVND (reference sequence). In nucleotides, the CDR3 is TGTGCCAGTAGTAGGACGGGGCCAACTAGCACAGATACGCAGTATTTT. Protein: CASSRTGPTSTDTQYF.

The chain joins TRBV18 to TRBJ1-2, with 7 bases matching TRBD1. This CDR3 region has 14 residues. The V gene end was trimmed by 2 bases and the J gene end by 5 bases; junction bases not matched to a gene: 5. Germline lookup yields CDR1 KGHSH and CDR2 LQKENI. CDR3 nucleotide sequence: TGTGCCAGCTCACCAGACGGGACAGCTTATGGCTACACCTTC. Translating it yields CASSPDGTAYGYTF.

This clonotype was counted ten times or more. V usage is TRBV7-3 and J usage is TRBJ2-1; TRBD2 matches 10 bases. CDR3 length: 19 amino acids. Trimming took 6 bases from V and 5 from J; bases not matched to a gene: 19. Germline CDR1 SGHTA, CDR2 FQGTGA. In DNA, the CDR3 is TGTGCCAGCAGATCTAACACCATCTCGTGGACTAGCGGCCACAATGAGCAGTTCTTC. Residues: CASRSNTISWTSGHNEQFF.

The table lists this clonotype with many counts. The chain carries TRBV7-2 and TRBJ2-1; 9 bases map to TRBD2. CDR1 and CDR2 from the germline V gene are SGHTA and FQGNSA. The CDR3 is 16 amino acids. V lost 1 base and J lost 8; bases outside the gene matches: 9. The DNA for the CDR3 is TGTGCCAGCAGCTTAGGGGCGGCGGGGGGGGGGCATGAGCAGTTCTTC. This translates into CASSLGAAGGGHEQFF.

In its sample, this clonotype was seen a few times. The CDR3 DNA is TGCGCCAGCAGCCAAGACTCCGGTGGATCTGGGGCCAACGTCCTGACTTTC. Translated: CASSQDSGGSGANVLTF. V is TRBV4-1 and J is TRBJ2-6, with no clear D. The CDR3 is 17 residues long. The V gene lost 0 bases and the J gene lost 1 base, with 10 bases spanning the gap. CDR1 is MGHRA and CDR2 is YSYEKL in the germline V gene.

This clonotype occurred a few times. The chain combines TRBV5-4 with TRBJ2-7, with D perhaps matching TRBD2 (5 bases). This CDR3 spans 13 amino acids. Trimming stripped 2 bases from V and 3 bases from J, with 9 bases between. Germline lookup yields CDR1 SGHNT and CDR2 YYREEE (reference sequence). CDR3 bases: TGTGCCAGCAGCTTTGGGGAGAGCTACGAGCAGTACTTC. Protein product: CASSFGESYEQYF. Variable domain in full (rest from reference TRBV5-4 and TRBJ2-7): ETGVTQSPTHLIKTRGQQVTLRCSSQSGHNTVSWYQQALGQGPQFIFQYYREEENGRGNFPPRFSGLQFPNYSSELNVNALELDDSALYLCASSFGESYEQYFGPGTRLTVT.

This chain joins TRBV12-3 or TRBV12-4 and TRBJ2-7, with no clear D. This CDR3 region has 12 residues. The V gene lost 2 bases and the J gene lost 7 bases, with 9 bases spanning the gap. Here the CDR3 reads CASSLRSREQYF. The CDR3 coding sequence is TGTGCCAGCAGTTTAAGGAGTAGAGAGCAGTACTTC.

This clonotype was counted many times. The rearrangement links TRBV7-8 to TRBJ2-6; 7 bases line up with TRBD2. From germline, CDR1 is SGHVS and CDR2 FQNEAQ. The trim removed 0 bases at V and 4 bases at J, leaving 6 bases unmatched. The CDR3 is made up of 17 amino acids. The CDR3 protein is CASSLAGGVFGANVLTF. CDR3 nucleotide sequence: TGTGCCAGCAGCTTAGCGGGAGGGGTCTTCGGGGCCAACGTCCTGACTTTC. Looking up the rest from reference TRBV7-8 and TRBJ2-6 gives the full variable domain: GAGVSQSPRYKVAKRGQDVALRCDPISGHVSLFWYQQALGQGPEFLTYFQNEAQLDKSGLPSDRFFAERPEGSVSTLKIQRTQQEDSAVYLCASSLAGGVFGANVLTFGAGSRLTVL.

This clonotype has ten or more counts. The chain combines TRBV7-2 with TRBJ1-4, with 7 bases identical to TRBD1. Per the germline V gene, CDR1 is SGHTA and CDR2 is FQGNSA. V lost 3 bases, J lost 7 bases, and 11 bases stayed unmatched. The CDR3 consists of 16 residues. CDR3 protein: CASSFLTGTAVEKLFF. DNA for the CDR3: TGTGCCAGCAGCTTCTTGACCGGGACAGCGGTTGAAAAACTGTTTTTT.

The DNA for the CDR3 is TGTGCCATCAGTGAGTCGGAGGGACGTTCACCCCTCCACTTT. The encoded protein is CAISESEGRSPLHF. The rearrangement links TRBV10-3 to TRBJ1-6, with D possibly being TRBD1 (5 bases). The CDR3 runs to 14 residues. Germline CDR1 reads ENHRY; CDR2 reads SYGVKD. V was pared by 0 bases and J by 9 bases, with 9 bases between.

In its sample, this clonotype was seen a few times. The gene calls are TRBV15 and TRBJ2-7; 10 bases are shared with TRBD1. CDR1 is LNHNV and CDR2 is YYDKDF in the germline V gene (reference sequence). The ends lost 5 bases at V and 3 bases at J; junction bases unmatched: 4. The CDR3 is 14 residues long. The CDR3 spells CATSGQGVHYEQYF. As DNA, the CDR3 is TGTGCCACCAGCGGACAGGGGGTTCACTACGAGCAGTACTTC.

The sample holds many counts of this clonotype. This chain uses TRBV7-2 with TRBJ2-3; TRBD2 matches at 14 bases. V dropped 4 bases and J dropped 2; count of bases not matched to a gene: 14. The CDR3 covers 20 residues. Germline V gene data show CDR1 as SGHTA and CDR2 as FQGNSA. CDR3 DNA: TGTGCCAGCAGCTCGCCACCTGGACTAGCGGGGGGCCGCATCACAGATACGCAGTATTTT. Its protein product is CASSSPPGLAGGRITDTQYF. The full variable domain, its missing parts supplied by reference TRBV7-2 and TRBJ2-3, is GAGVSQSPSNKVTEKGKDVELRCDPISGHTALYWYRQSLGQGLEFLIYFQGNSAPDKSGLPSDRFSAERTGGSVSTLTIQRTQQEDSAVYLCASSSPPGLAGGRITDTQYFGPGTRLTVL.

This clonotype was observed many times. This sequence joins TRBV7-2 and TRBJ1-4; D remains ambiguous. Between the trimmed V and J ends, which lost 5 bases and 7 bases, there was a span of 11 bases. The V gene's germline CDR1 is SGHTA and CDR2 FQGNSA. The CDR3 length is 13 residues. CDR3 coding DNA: TGTGCCAGCAGCCCCTACCCCACTGAAAAACTGTTTTTT. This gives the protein CASSPYPTEKLFF. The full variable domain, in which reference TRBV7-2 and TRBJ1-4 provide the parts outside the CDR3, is GAGVSQSPSNKVTEKGKDVELRCDPISGHTALYWYRQSLGQGLEFLIYFQGNSAPDKSGLPSDRFSAERTGGSVSTLTIQRTQQEDSAVYLCASSPYPTEKLFFGSGTQLSVL.

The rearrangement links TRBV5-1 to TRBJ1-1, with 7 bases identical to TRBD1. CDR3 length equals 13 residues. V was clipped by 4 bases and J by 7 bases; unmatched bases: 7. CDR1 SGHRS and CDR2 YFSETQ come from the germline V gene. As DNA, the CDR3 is TGCGCCAGCAGCAGACAGGGTAGGGATGAAGCTTTCTTT. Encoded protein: CASSRQGRDEAFF.

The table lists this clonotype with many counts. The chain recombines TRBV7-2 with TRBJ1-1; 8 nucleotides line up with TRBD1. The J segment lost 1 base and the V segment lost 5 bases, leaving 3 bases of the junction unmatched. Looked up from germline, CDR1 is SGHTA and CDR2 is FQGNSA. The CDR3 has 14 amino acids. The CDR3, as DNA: TGTGCCAGCAGCCAGGACAGGGCGAACACTGAAGCTTTCTTT. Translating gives CASSQDRANTEAFF.

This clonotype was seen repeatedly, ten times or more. CDR3 bases: TGTGCCAGTAGTAGCGAGTACAATGAGCAGTTCTTC. Translated, it gives CASSSEYNEQFF. This chain links TRBV19 with TRBJ2-1; D not resolved. The CDR3 runs to 12 residues. The V gene's germline CDR1 is LNHDA and CDR2 SQIVND (reference sequence). V lost 4 bases, J lost 4 bases, and 5 bases lay in between.

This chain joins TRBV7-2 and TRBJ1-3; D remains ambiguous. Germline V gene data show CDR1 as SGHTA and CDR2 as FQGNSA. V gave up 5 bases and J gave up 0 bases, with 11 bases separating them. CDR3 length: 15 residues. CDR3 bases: TGTGCCAGCAGCACCCACCAAGGCTCTGGAAACACCATATATTTT. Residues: CASSTHQGSGNTIYF.

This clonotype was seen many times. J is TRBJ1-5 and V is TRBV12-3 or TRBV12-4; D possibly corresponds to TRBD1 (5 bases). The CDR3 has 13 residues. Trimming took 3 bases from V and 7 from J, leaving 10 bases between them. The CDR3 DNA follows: TGTGCCAGCAGTTTCTCCAGGGACCAGCCCCAGCATTTT. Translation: CASSFSRDQPQHF.

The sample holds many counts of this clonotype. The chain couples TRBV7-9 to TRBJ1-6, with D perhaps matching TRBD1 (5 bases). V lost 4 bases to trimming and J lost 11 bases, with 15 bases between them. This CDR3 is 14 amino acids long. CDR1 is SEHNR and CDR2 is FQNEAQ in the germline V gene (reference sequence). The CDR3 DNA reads TGTGCCAGCAGCTCCGAACGACTGGGGGCACCCCTCCACTTT. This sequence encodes CASSSERLGAPLHF.

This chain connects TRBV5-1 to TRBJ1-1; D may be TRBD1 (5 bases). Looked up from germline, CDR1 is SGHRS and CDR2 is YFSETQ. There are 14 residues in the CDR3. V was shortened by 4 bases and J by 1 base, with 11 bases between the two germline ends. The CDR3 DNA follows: TGCGCCAGCAGCCGCCTTACAGGGAACACTGAAGCTTTCTTT. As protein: CASSRLTGNTEAFF.

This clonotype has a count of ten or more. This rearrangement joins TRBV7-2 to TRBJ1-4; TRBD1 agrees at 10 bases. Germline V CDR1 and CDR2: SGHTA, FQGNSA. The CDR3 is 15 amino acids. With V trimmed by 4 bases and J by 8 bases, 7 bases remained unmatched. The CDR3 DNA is TGTGCCAGCAGCTCCCGACAGGGGGCCGGGGAAAAACTGTTTTTT. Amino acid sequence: CASSSRQGAGEKLFF.

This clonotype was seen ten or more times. CDR3 in amino acids: CASSLNPGGYSGNTIYF. In DNA, the CDR3 is TGTGCCAGCAGCTTAAACCCAGGGGGGTACTCTGGAAACACCATATATTTT. The chain carries TRBV7-2 and TRBJ1-3; 7 nucleotides agree with TRBD1. Germline lookup yields CDR1 SGHTA and CDR2 FQGNSA. After removal of 2 bases from V and 0 bases from J, the junction contained 7 bases not matched to a gene. This CDR3 region has 17 residues.

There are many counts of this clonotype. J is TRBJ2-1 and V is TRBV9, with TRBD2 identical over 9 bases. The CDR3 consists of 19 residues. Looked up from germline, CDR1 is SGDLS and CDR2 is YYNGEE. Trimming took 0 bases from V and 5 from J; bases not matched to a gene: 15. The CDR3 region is CASSVAEYGTSLTDNEQFF. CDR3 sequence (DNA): TGTGCCAGCAGCGTAGCTGAGTACGGGACTAGCCTTACCGACAATGAGCAGTTCTTC.

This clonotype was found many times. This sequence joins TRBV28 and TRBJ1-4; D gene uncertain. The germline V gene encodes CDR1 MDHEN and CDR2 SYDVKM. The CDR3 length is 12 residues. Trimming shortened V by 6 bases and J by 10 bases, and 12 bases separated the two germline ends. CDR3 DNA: TGTGCCAGCAGCTCCACCTCTCGAAAACTGTTTTTT. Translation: CASSSTSRKLFF. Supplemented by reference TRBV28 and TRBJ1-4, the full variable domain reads DVKVTQSSRYLVKRTGEKVFLECVQDMDHENMFWYRQDPGLGLRLIYFSYDVKMKEKGDIPEGYSVSREKKERFSLILESASTNQTSMYLCASSSTSRKLFFGSGTQLSVL.

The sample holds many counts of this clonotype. The CDR3 DNA follows: TGTGCCAGCAGGACCGACAGGGCAACTAATGAAAAACTGTTTTTT. This sequence encodes CASRTDRATNEKLFF. The gene calls are TRBV7-2 and TRBJ1-4; 7 bases are a match to TRBD1. The CDR3 contains 15 residues. Trimming at V came to 6 bases and at J to 0 bases, leaving 4 bases not matched to a gene. The V gene's germline CDR1 is SGHTA and CDR2 FQGNSA.

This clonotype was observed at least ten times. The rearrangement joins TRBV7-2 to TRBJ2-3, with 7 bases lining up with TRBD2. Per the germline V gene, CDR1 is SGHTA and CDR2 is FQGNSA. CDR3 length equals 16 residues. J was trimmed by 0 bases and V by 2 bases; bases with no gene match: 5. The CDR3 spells CASSLRAGVSTDTQYF. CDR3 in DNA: TGTGCCAGCAGCTTAAGGGCGGGAGTAAGCACAGATACGCAGTATTTT. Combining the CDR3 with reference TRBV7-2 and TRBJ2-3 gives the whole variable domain GAGVSQSPSNKVTEKGKDVELRCDPISGHTALYWYRQSLGQGLEFLIYFQGNSAPDKSGLPSDRFSAERTGGSVSTLTIQRTQQEDSAVYLCASSLRAGVSTDTQYFGPGTRLTVL.

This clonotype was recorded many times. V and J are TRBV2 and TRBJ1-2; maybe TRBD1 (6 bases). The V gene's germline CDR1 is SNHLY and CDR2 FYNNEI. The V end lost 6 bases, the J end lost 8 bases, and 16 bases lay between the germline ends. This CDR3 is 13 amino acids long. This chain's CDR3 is CASRGHSEGGYTF. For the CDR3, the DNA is TGTGCCAGCAGGGGACACTCCGAAGGAGGCTACACCTTC.

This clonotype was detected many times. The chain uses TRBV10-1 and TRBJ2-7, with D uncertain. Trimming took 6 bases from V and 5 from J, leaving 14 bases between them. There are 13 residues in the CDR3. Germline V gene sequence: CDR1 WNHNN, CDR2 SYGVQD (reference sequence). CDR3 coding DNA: TGCGCCAGCAGCTTGAGGCCTGGGAACGAGCAGTACTTC. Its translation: CASSLRPGNEQYF.